This T cell receptor beta chain comes out of a study of shared clonotypes between healthy human individuals. This clone was found once. Looked up from germline, CDR1 is SGHTA and CDR2 is FQGNSA. The V end was cut by 1 base, the J end by 6 bases, with 10 bases between. CDR3 length: 13 residues. Deep level was the assay's run setting. Profiling relied on immunoSEQ multiplex PCR, and the TCRdb table lists in-frame clones only, not all of them. This sample yields roughly 1,500,000 clones, of which roughly 98% are seen a single time; about 0.4% belongs to the top ten. The chain uses TRBV7-2 and TRBJ2-7, with D uncertain. Sequenced material: naive CD4+ T cells sorted from blood. Subset denoted: CD45RA+ positively selected. This sequence originates from a man aged 25 to 45 in good health. The CDR3 bases are TGTGCCAGCAGCTTAGACGATTTCCGCGAGCAGTACTTC. Translated: CASSLDDFREQYF. Supplemented by reference TRBV7-2 and TRBJ2-7, the full variable domain reads GAGVSQSPSNKVTEKGKDVELRCDPISGHTALYWYRQSLGQGLEFLIYFQGNSAPDKSGLPSDRFSAERTGGSVSTLTIQRTQQEDSAVYLCASSLDDFREQYFGPGTRLTVT.